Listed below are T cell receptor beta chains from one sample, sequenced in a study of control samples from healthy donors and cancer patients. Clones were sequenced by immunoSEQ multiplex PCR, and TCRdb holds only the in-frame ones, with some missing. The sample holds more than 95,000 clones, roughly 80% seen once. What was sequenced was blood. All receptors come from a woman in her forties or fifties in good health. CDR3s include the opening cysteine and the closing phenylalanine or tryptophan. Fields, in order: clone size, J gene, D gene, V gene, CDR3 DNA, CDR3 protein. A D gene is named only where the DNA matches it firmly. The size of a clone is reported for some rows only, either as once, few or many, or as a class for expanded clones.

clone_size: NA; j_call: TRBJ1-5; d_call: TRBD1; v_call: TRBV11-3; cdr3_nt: TGTGCCAGCAGCTTAGACCCCCCGGGACAGGCGGGCAATCAGCCCCAGCATTTT; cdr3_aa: CASSLDPPGQAGNQPQHF
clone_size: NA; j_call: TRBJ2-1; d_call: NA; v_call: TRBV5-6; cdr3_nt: TGTGCCAGCAGCTTGGTGGGTCCAGGGGGAGGGAATGAGCAGTTCTTC; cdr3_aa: CASSLVGPGGGNEQFF
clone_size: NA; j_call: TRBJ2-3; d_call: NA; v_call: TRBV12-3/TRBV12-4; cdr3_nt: TGTGCCAGCAGCGGCGCGACAGATACGCAGTATTTT; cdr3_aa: CASSGATDTQYF
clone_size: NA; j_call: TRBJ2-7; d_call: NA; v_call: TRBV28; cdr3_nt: TGTGCCAGCAAAGGATCTTACGAGCAGTACTTC; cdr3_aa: CASKGSYEQYF
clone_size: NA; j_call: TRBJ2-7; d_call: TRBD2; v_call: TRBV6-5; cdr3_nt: TGTGCCAGTTTGACTAGCGGGGCACACTACGAGCAGTACTTC; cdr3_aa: CASLTSGAHYEQYF
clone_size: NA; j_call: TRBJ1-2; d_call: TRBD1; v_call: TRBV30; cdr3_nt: TGTGCCTGGGGAGGGGGCTCAACCTTCTATGGCTACACCTTC; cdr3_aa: CAWGGGSTFYGYTF
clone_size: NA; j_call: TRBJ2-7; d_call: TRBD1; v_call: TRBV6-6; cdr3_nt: TGTGCCAGCAGTTACCGGACAGGGACCCACGAGCAGTACTTC; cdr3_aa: CASSYRTGTHEQYF
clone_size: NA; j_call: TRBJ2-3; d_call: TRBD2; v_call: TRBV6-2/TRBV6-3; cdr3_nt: TGTGCCAGCAGCTTCCGGGAGGCGAGCACAGATACGCAGTATTTT; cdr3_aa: CASSFREASTDTQYF
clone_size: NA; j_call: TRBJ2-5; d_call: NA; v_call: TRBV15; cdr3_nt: TGTGCCACCAGCAGAGGCCTGGGCGGGTTGGCCCAGTACTTC; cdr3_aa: CATSRGLGGLAQYF
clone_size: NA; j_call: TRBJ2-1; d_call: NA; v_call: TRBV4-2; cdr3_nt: TGTGCCAGCAGCCCCCTGGGCGGGGTCTACAATGAGCAGTTCTTC; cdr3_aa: CASSPLGGVYNEQFF
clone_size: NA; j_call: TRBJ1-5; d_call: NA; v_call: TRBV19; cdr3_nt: TGTGCCAGTAGTGGGGGCGCAGGGGGCAATCAGCCCCAGCATTTT; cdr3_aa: CASSGGAGGNQPQHF
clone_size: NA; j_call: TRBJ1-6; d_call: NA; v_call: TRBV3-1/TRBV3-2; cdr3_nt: TGTGCCAGCAGCCCGCAGGGATTGTATAATTCACCCCTCCACTTT; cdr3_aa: CASSPQGLYNSPLHF
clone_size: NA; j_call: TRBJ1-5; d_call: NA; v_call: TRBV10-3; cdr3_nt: TGTGCCATCTCCGAGACAGGTGCCAATCAGCCCCAGCATTTT; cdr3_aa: CAISETGANQPQHF
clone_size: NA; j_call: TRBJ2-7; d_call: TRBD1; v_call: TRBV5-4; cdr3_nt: TGTGCCAGCAGCGGAGTATGGACAGGGGTTTACGAGCAGTACTTC; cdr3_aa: CASSGVWTGVYEQYF
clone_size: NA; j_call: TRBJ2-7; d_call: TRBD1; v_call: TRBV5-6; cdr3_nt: TGTGCCAGCAGCCAACCCGACTCGGGGACAGGGATGAACGAGCAGTACTTC; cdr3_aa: CASSQPDSGTGMNEQYF
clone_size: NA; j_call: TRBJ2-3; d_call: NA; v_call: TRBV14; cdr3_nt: TGTGCCAGCAGCCAGAGCCAGCCAGGCGGAGATACGCAGTATTTT; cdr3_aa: CASSQSQPGGDTQYF
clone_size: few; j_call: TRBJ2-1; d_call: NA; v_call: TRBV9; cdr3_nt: TGTGCCAGCAGCGTAGGAGGAGCCCTCTACAATGAGCAGTTCTTC; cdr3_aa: CASSVGGALYNEQFF
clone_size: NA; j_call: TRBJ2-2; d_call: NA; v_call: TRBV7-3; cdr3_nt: TGTGCCAGCAGCATGAACACCGGGGAGCTGTTTTTT; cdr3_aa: CASSMNTGELFF
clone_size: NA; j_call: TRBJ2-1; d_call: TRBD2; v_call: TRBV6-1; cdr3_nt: TGTGCCAGCAGTGAAGCCGGCGGGAGGGCCTACAATGAGCAGTTCTTC; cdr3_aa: CASSEAGGRAYNEQFF
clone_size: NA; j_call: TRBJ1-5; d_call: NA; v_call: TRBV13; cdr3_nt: TGTGCCAGCAGCTTACCTGGGGGGCCGACGACTCAGCCCCAGCATTTT; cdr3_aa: CASSLPGGPTTQPQHF
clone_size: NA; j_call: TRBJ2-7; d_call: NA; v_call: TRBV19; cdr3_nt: TGTGCCAGTAGTACCCACCTTGAGGGGCCCTACGAGCAGTACTTC; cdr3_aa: CASSTHLEGPYEQYF
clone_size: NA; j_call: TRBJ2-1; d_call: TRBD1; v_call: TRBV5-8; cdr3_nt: TGTGCCAGCAGCTTCGAGGACAGGGGTGTCAATGAGCAGTTCTTC; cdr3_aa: CASSFEDRGVNEQFF
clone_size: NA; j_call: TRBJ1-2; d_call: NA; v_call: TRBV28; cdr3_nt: TGTGCCAGCTACGGGGGGTGGGTCTATGGCTACACCTTC; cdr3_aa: CASYGGWVYGYTF
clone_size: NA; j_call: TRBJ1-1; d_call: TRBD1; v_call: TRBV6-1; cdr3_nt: TGTGCCAGCAGTGAATATGGGAGGGGGCCCACTGAAGCTTTCTTT; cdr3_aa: CASSEYGRGPTEAFF
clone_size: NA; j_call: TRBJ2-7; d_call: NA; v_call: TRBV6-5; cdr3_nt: TGTGCCAGCAACGTGGGGGCGAATACCTACGAGCAGTACTTC; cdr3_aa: CASNVGANTYEQYF
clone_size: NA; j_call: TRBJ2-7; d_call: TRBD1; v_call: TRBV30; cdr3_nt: TGTGCCTGGAGTTTACGGACAGGGGGGGAGCAGTACTTC; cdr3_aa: CAWSLRTGGEQYF
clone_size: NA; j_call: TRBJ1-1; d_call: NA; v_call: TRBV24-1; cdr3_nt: TGTGCCACCAGTCTGGGGGCTGAAGCTTTCTTT; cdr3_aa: CATSLGAEAFF
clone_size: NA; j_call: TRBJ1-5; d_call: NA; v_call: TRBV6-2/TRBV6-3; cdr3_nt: TGTGCCAGCAGTTACCCGACTGGGGGCCAGCATTTT; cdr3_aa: CASSYPTGGQHF
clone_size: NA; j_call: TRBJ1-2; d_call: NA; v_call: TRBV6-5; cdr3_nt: TGTGCCAGCAGTTACTCCCCCCCGAGGGCAGGCGGCTACACCTTC; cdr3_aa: CASSYSPPRAGGYTF
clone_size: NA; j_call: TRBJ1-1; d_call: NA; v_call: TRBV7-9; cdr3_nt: TGTGCCAGCAGCTTAGTTCAGGGGAGGACTGAAGCTTTCTTT; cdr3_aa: CASSLVQGRTEAFF
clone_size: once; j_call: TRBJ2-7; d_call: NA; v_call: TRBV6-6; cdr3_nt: TGTGCCAGCAGTATTCTTCGGAGCTACGAGCAGTACTTC; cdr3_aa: CASSILRSYEQYF
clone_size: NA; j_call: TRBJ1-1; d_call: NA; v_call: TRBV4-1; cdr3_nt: TGCGCCAGCAGCCAAGATCCTGATTTGGGGGGCCCGAACACTGAAGCTTTCTTT; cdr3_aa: CASSQDPDLGGPNTEAFF
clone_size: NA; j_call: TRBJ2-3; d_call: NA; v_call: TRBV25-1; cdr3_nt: TGTGCCAGCAGGGACAGATTCACAGATACGCAGTATTTT; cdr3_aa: CASRDRFTDTQYF
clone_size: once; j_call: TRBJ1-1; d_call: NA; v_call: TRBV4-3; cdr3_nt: TGCGCCAGCAGCCAAGATGTGCGGCTAAACGGCGCTGAAGCTTTCTTT; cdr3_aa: CASSQDVRLNGAEAFF
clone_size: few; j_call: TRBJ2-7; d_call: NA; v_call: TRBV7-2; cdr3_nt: TGTGCCAGCAGCTCAGGGTTCTGGCCCTACGAGCAGTACTTC; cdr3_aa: CASSSGFWPYEQYF
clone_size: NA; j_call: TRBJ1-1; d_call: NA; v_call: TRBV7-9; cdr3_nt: TGTGCCAGCAGCTTAGAGGTTATGAACACTGAAGCTTTCTTT; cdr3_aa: CASSLEVMNTEAFF
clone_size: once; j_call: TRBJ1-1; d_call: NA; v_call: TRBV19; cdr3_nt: TGTGCCAGTAGTATAGGTGGCGGCTACACTGAAGCTTTCTTT; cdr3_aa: CASSIGGGYTEAFF
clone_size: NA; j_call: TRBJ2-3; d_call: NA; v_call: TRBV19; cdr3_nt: TGTGCCAGTAGTATTGGGAGGATCACAGATACGCAGTATTTT; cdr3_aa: CASSIGRITDTQYF
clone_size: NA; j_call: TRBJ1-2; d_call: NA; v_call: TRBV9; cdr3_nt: TGTGCCAGCAGCCCAATAGGGGGGCCGGAGGGCTACACCTTC; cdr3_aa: CASSPIGGPEGYTF
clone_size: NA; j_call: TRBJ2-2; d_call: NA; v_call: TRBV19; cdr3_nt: TGTGCCACCTCGGACAGAAACACCGGGGAGCTGTTTTTT; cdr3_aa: CATSDRNTGELFF
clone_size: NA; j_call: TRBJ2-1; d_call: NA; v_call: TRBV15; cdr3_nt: TGTGCCACCAGCCCTTCGTACCAGGTTTACAATGAGCAGTTCTTC; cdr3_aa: CATSPSYQVYNEQFF
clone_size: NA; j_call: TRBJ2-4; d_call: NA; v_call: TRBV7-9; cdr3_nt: TGTGCCAGCAGCTTAGCGGCAGGACAGAGACTAGCCAAAAACATTCAGTACTTC; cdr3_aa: CASSLAAGQRLAKNIQYF
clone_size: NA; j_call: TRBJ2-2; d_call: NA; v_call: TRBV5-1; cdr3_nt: TGCGCCAGTCAGGGGTTGAACACCGGGGAGCTGTTTTTT; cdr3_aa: CASQGLNTGELFF
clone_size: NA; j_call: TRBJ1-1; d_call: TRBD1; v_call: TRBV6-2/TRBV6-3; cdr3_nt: TGTGCCAGCAGTTTCGGACAGGTGGGGACTGAAGCTTTCTTT; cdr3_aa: CASSFGQVGTEAFF
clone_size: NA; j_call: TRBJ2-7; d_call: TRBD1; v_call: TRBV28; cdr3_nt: TGTGCCAGCAGTTTAACGGGACAGGGAGGTGAAGAGCAGTACTTC; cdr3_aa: CASSLTGQGGEEQYF
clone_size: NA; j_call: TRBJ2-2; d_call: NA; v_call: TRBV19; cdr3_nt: TGTGCCAGTAGTAGGGGGCCTAACACCGGGGAGCTGTTTTTT; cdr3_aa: CASSRGPNTGELFF
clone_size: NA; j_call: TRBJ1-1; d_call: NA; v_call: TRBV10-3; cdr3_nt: TGTGCCATCAGTGAGTCGTCGGAGGGCGACACTGAAGCTTTCTTT; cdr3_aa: CAISESSEGDTEAFF
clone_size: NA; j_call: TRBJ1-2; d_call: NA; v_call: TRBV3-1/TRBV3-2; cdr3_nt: TGTGCCAGCAGCCAAGATCATACGGGGTATGGCTACACCTTC; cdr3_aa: CASSQDHTGYGYTF
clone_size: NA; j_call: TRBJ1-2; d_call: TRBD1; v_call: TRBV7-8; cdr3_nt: TGTGCCAGCAGCTTAGCCCCTTTGACAGGGAACTATGGCTACACCTTC; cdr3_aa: CASSLAPLTGNYGYTF
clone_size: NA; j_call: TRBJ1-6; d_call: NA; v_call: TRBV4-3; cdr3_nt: TGCGCCAGCAGCCAAGATGGCCTGAGCTCCTATAATTCACCCCTCCACTTT; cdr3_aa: CASSQDGLSSYNSPLHF
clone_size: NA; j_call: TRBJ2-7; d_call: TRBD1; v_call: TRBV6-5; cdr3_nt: TGTGCCAGCAAAGAAGACAGGGGGGTCGACGAGCAGTACTTC; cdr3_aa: CASKEDRGVDEQYF
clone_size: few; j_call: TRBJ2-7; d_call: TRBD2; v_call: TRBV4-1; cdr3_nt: TGCGCCAGCAGCCAAGGGCTGTCTAGCGGGAGGACGGGCGAGCAGTACTTC; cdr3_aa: CASSQGLSSGRTGEQYF
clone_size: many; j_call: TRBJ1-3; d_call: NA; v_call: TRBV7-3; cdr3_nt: TGTGCCAGCAGCTTCCACGACAGAAGAGGTGGAAACACCATATATTTT; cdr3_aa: CASSFHDRRGGNTIYF